This T cell receptor (beta chain) was recorded in a study of somatic mutations in cytotoxic T cells in rheumatoid arthritis. Sequenced by immunoSEQ multiplex PCR; TCRdb stores in-frame clones only, minus some. The data show 10,000 to 15,000 clones, with 74% seen just once and around a tenth held by the top ten. Regarding the study as a whole: It was in rheumatoid arthritis patients, but not in healthy controls, that CD8+ clonality increased with age.

Healthy controls were blood donors with median age approximately 55 years (range roughly 21-70) and more than 50% female. This clone was detected only once. The antigen remains unidentified. Sequences were obtained from CD8+ T cells sorted from blood. The clonotype was recovered from a woman between 40 and 55 years old in good health.

The CDR3 region has the DNA TGTGCCAGGGACCGGGAATTCCTCCGAGATGAGCAGTTCTTC. Its protein is CARDREFLRDEQFF. This chain connects TRBV2 to TRBJ2-1; the D gene is possibly TRBD2 (5 bases). Germline loops: CDR1 SNHLY, CDR2 FYNNEI. V was pared by 9 bases and J by 8 bases, with 20 bases between. The CDR3 totals 14 residues.